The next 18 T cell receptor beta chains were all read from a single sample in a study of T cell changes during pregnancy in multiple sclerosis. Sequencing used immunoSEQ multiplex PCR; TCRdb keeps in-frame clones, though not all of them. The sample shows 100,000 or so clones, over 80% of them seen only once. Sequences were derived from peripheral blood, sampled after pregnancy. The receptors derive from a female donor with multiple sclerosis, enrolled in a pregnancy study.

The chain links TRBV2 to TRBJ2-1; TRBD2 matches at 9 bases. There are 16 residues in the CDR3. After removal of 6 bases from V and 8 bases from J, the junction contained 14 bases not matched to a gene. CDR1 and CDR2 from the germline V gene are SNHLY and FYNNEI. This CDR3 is CASRPPAGGQYHEQFF. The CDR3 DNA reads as TGTGCCAGCAGACCGCCGGCGGGAGGGCAATATCATGAGCAGTTCTTC.

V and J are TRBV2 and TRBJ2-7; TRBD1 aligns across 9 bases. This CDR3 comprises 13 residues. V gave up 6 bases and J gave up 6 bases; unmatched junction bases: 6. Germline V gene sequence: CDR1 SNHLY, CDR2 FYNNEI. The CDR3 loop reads CASRITGGGEQYF. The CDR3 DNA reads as TGTGCCAGCAGGATAACAGGGGGCGGCGAGCAGTACTTC.

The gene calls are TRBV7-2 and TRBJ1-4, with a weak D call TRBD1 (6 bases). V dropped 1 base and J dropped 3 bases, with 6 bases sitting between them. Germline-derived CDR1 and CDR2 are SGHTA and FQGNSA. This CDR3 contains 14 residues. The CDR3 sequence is CASSLDRANEKLFF. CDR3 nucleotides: TGTGCCAGCAGCTTAGACAGGGCTAATGAAAAACTGTTTTTT.

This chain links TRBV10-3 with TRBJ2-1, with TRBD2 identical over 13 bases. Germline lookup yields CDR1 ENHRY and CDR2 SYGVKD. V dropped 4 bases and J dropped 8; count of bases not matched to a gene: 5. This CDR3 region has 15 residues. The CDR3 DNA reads TGTGCCATCAGTGCCGGGACTAGCGGGAAGTATGAGCAGTTCTTC. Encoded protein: CAISAGTSGKYEQFF.

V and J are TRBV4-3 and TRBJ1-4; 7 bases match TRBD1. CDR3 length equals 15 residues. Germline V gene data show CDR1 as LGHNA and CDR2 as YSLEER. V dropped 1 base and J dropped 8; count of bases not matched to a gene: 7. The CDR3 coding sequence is TGCGCCAGCAGCCAAGTTGACAGGGCGGGCGAAAAACTGTTTTTT. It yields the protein CASSQVDRAGEKLFF.

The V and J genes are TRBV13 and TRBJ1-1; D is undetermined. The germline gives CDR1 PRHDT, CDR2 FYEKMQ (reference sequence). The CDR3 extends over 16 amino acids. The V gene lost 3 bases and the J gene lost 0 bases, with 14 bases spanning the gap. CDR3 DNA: TGTGCCAGCAGCTTTAGCCGGGGAGGAATGAACACTGAAGCTTTCTTT. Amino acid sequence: CASSFSRGGMNTEAFF.

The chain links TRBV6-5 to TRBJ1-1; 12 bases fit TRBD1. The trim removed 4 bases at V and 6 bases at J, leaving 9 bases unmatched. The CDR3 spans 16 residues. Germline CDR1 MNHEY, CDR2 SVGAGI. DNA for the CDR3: TGTGCCAGCAGTTCCTTCGGGGGACAGGGGGCTGCTGAAGCTTTCTTT. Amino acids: CASSSFGGQGAAEAFF.

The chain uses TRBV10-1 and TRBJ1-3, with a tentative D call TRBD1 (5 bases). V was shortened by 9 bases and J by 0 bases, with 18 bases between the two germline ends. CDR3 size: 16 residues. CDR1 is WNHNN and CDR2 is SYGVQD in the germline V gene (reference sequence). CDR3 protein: CARGDYGEHSGNTIYF. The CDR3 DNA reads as TGCGCCAGAGGGGATTACGGAGAACACTCTGGAAACACCATATATTTT.

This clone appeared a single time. CDR3 sequence (DNA): TGTGCCAGCAGCTTACCCGGGACAGCACCTGGAAAACTGTTTTTT. Translated, it gives CASSLPGTAPGKLFF. The V and J genes are TRBV5-6 and TRBJ1-4, with 7 bases that match TRBD1. Trimming took 2 bases from V and 10 from J; bases not matched to a gene: 11. Germline CDR1 reads SGHDT; CDR2 reads YYEEEE. The CDR3 loop spans 15 amino acids.

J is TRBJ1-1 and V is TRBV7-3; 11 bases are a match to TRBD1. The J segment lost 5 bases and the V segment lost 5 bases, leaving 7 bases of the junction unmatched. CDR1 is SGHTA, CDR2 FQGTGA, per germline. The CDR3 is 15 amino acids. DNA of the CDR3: TGTGCCAGCAGCCCAGGACAGGGGGCGCGAACTGAAGCTTTCTTT. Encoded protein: CASSPGQGARTEAFF.

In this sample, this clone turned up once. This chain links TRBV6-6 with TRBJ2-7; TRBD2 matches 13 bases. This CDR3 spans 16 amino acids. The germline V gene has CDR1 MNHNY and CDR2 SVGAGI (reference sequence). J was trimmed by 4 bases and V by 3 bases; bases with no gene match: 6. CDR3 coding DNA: TGTGCCAGCAGTTATCCCGGGACTAGCGGGATTTACGAGCAGTACTTC. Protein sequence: CASSYPGTSGIYEQYF.

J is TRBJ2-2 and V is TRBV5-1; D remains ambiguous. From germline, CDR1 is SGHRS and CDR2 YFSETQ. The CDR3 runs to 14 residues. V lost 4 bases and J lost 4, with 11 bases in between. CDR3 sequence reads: CASSGNSPTGELFF. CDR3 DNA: TGCGCCAGCAGCGGAAACAGCCCCACCGGGGAGCTGTTTTTT.

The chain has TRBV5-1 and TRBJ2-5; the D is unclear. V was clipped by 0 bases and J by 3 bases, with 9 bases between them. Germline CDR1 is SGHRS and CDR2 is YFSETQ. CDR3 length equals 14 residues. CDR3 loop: CASSLEAEEETQYF. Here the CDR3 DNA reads TGCGCCAGCAGCTTGGAAGCTGAGGAAGAGACCCAGTACTTC.

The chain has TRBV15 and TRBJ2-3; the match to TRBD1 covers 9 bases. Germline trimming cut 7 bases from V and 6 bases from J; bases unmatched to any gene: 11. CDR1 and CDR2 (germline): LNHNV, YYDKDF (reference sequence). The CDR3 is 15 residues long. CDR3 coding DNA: TGTGCCACCAACACAGGGGACAGGGAAGTGGATACGCAGTATTTT. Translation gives CATNTGDREVDTQYF.

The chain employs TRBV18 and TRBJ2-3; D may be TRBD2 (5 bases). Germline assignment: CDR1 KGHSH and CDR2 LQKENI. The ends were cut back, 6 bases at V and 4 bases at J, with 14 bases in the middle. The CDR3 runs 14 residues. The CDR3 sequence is CASSPNLAPDTQYF. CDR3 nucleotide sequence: TGTGCCAGCTCTCCAAACCTAGCCCCAGATACGCAGTATTTT.

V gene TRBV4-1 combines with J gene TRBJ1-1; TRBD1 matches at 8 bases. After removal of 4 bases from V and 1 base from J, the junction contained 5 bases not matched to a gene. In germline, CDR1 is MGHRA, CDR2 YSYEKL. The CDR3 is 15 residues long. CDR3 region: CASSLTGTGNTEAFF. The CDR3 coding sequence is TGCGCCAGCAGCCTCACCGGGACAGGGAACACTGAAGCTTTCTTT.

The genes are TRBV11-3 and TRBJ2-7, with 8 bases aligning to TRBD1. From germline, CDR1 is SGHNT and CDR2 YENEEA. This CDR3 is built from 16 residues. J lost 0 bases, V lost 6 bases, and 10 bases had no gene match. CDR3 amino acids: CASRGTGQTGSYEQYF. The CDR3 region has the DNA TGTGCCAGCAGGGGGACAGGCCAGACCGGCTCCTACGAGCAGTACTTC.

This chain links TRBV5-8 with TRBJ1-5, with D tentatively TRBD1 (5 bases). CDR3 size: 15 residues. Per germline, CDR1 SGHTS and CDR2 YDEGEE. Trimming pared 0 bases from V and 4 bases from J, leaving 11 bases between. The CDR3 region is CASSLEGLGNQPQHF. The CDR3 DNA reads TGTGCCAGCAGCTTGGAGGGGTTGGGGAATCAGCCCCAGCATTTT.